This is a list of T cell receptor beta chains from one sample in a study of blood T cell repertoires in COVID-19. The protocol was immunoSEQ multiplex PCR, while the TCRdb copy is restricted to in-frame clones and leaves out a portion. The sample records 150,000 to 200,000 clones, 60% to 80% being singletons. The sample taken for sequencing was peripheral blood. The receptors shown here come from a woman in her seventies with acute or convalescent COVID-19. Both conserved end residues are trimmed from each CDR3. Expanded clones are given a class, and other clones once, few, many or no size at all.

j_call: TRBJ1-6; clone_size: .; v_call: TRBV5-1; cdr3_aa: ASSLSSPGTGGSPLH
j_call: TRBJ1-5; clone_size: .; v_call: TRBV21-1; cdr3_aa: ASSKYTGYSNQPQH
j_call: TRBJ2-1; clone_size: .; v_call: TRBV27; cdr3_aa: ASRLAAYNEQF
j_call: TRBJ1-3; clone_size: .; v_call: TRBV4-1; cdr3_aa: ASSQPERSSGNTIY
j_call: TRBJ2-7; clone_size: .; v_call: TRBV11-1; cdr3_aa: ASSAGQSYEQY
j_call: TRBJ1-1; clone_size: .; v_call: TRBV10-1; cdr3_aa: ASNDRGGTEAF
j_call: TRBJ1-2; clone_size: .; v_call: TRBV29-1; cdr3_aa: SVADYGYT
j_call: TRBJ2-5; clone_size: .; v_call: TRBV6-5; cdr3_aa: ASRQQGLAQETQY
j_call: TRBJ2-7; clone_size: .; v_call: TRBV5-6; cdr3_aa: ASSRGAGAYEQY
j_call: TRBJ1-1; clone_size: .; v_call: TRBV3-1/TRBV3-2; cdr3_aa: ASSQGTGLMNTEAF
j_call: TRBJ1-6; clone_size: .; v_call: TRBV15; cdr3_aa: ATSRDLGGGSPLH
j_call: TRBJ1-5; clone_size: few; v_call: TRBV7-8; cdr3_aa: ASSIGGGSNQPQH
j_call: TRBJ1-2; clone_size: .; v_call: TRBV7-9; cdr3_aa: ASSSETGVYGYT
j_call: TRBJ2-5; clone_size: .; v_call: TRBV27; cdr3_aa: ASSAHRDRARTQY
j_call: TRBJ2-1; clone_size: once; v_call: TRBV3-1/TRBV3-2; cdr3_aa: ASSPWTSGSNEQF
j_call: TRBJ1-1; clone_size: .; v_call: TRBV3-1/TRBV3-2; cdr3_aa: ASSSSGLRTGYPEAF
j_call: TRBJ2-7; clone_size: .; v_call: TRBV18; cdr3_aa: ASSPSEGARQY
j_call: TRBJ2-7; clone_size: .; v_call: TRBV6-6; cdr3_aa: ASLRDTDYEQY
j_call: TRBJ2-1; clone_size: .; v_call: TRBV30; cdr3_aa: AWSVRASGYNEQF
j_call: TRBJ2-7; clone_size: once; v_call: TRBV4-2; cdr3_aa: ASSRPAGASYEQY
j_call: TRBJ2-1; clone_size: .; v_call: TRBV2; cdr3_aa: ASSRGLADNEQF
j_call: TRBJ2-1; clone_size: .; v_call: TRBV3-1/TRBV3-2; cdr3_aa: ASSPTRDNYNEQF
j_call: TRBJ2-2; clone_size: .; v_call: TRBV25-1; cdr3_aa: ASSPIGTTNTGELF
j_call: TRBJ2-1; clone_size: .; v_call: TRBV19; cdr3_aa: ATASGTSGPSYNEQF
j_call: TRBJ1-5; clone_size: .; v_call: TRBV7-2; cdr3_aa: ASSLGWARNQPQH
j_call: TRBJ2-3; clone_size: few; v_call: TRBV7-9; cdr3_aa: ASSLNSRVDTQY
j_call: TRBJ2-3; clone_size: .; v_call: TRBV5-4; cdr3_aa: ASSLSDTQY
j_call: TRBJ2-2; clone_size: .; v_call: TRBV9; cdr3_aa: ASSVGTSGAVTGELF
j_call: TRBJ1-1; clone_size: .; v_call: TRBV25-1; cdr3_aa: ASSAGGGNEAF
j_call: TRBJ2-5; clone_size: once; v_call: TRBV6-1; cdr3_aa: ASSESGWGGETQY
j_call: TRBJ1-3; clone_size: .; v_call: TRBV5-1; cdr3_aa: ASSSGQGNTIY
j_call: TRBJ2-4; clone_size: few; v_call: TRBV7-2; cdr3_aa: ASSRTGGSAENIQY
j_call: TRBJ1-5; clone_size: .; v_call: TRBV6-1; cdr3_aa: ASSEVAGRSSNQPQH
j_call: TRBJ2-2; clone_size: .; v_call: TRBV6-6; cdr3_aa: ASSYGGYTGELF
j_call: TRBJ1-2; clone_size: .; v_call: TRBV29-1; cdr3_aa: SVDRSTAYGYT
j_call: TRBJ2-1; clone_size: .; v_call: TRBV19; cdr3_aa: ASSIGTGVSRNEQF
j_call: TRBJ1-4; clone_size: .; v_call: TRBV5-1; cdr3_aa: ASSLSGINEKLF
j_call: TRBJ1-2; clone_size: .; v_call: TRBV3-1/TRBV3-2; cdr3_aa: ASSQNTGTGGYT
j_call: TRBJ2-7; clone_size: .; v_call: TRBV6-2/TRBV6-3; cdr3_aa: ASSMTSGGGEQY
j_call: TRBJ2-1; clone_size: few; v_call: TRBV1; cdr3_aa: TSSQDLKCPDRVRSYNEQF
j_call: TRBJ1-4; clone_size: .; v_call: TRBV11-2; cdr3_aa: ASSLTGRFFATNEKLF
j_call: TRBJ1-1; clone_size: .; v_call: TRBV5-1; cdr3_aa: ASSLIITGGSTEAF
j_call: TRBJ1-4; clone_size: .; v_call: TRBV4-1; cdr3_aa: ASSLHPRGKLF
j_call: TRBJ1-1; clone_size: many; v_call: TRBV7-9; cdr3_aa: ASSLAQGSNTEAF
j_call: TRBJ2-7; clone_size: .; v_call: TRBV5-1; cdr3_aa: ASSRDRYEQY
j_call: TRBJ2-1; clone_size: .; v_call: TRBV6-5; cdr3_aa: ASSYYAISSYNEQF
j_call: TRBJ1-4; clone_size: .; v_call: TRBV6-1; cdr3_aa: ASSESSGLLEKLF
j_call: TRBJ2-2; clone_size: once; v_call: TRBV25-1; cdr3_aa: ASSYTGELF
j_call: TRBJ1-1; clone_size: .; v_call: TRBV5-1; cdr3_aa: ASSFPGQGTEAF
j_call: TRBJ2-7; clone_size: once; v_call: TRBV27; cdr3_aa: ASSPIQGLLQY
j_call: TRBJ1-1; clone_size: once; v_call: TRBV29-1; cdr3_aa: SVLTGVTEAF
j_call: TRBJ2-2; clone_size: .; v_call: TRBV5-1; cdr3_aa: ASNGLAGTGELF
j_call: TRBJ1-2; clone_size: .; v_call: TRBV5-4; cdr3_aa: ASRALNYGYT
j_call: TRBJ2-1; clone_size: .; v_call: TRBV4-1; cdr3_aa: ASSQDIAGGFRNEQF
j_call: TRBJ2-5; clone_size: .; v_call: TRBV5-4; cdr3_aa: ASSLPGAQETQY
j_call: TRBJ1-4; clone_size: once; v_call: TRBV27; cdr3_aa: ASSTSTNEKLF